This T cell receptor (beta chain) was found in a study of CD8 T cells in Susac syndrome. About the research overall: Patients with Susac syndrome were therapy-naive, treated with corticosteroids, or treated with intravenous immunoglobulin alone when blood was collected.

Regarding the study as a whole: The study identified about seventeen and five Susac-specific public clones in total CD8+ and CD8+ TEMRA repertoires.

Reverse transcription of roughly 0.5 to 1 ug RNA was carried out with random hexamers. One entry per CDR3 protein results from TCRdb running MiXCR on the immunoSEQ multiplex PCR reads. The repertoire includes around 90,000 distinct CDR3 sequences, roughly 96% of them detected once, and roughly 0.62% sits in the top ten. This clonotype showed up just once. Its antigen remains unknown. This receptor was taken from a human donor with Susac syndrome. The sequencing sample was made of CD8+ T cells from PBMCs.

In nucleotides, the CDR3 is TGTGCCAGCAGCTCGGACCGGGACAGGCTCAATCAGCCCCAGCATTTT. Its translation is CASSSDRDRLNQPQHF. The rearrangement links TRBV7-9 to TRBJ1-5; 8 bases fit TRBD1. V gave up 4 bases and J gave up 3 bases; unmatched junction bases: 8. CDR3 size: 16 residues. The V gene's germline CDR1 is SEHNR and CDR2 FQNEAQ (reference sequence). Full variable domain (remainder filled in from reference TRBV7-9 and TRBJ1-5): DTGVSQNPRHKITKRGQNVTFRCDPISEHNRLYWYRQTLGQGPEFLTYFQNEAQLEKSRLLSDRFSAERPKGSFSTLEIQRTEQGDSAMYLCASSSDRDRLNQPQHFGDGTRLSIL.